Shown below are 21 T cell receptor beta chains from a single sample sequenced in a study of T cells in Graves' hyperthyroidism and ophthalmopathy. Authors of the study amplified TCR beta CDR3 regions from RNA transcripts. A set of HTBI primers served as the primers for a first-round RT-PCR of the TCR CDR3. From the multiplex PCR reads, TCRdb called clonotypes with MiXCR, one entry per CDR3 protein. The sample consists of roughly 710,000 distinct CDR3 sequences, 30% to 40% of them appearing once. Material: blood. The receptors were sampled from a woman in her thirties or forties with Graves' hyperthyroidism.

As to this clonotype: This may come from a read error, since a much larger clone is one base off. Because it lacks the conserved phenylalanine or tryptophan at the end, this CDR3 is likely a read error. The CDR3 here is CSVPPPTEQYL. DNA of the CDR3: TGCAGCGTCCCACCTCCGACCGAGCAGTACCTC. This chain uses TRBV29-1 with TRBJ2-7; D ambiguous. Between the trimmed V and J ends, which lost 6 bases and 6 bases, there was a span of 12 bases. The CDR3 is made up of 11 amino acids. From germline, CDR1 is SQVTM and CDR2 ANQGSEA.

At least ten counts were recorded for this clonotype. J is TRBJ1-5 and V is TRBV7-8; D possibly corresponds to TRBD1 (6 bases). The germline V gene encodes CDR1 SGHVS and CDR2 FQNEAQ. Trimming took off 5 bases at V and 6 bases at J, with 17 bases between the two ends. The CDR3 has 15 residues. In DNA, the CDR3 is TGTGCCAGCAGCCGAGCCGGTACAGGGTTTCAGCCCCAGCATTTT. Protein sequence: CASSRAGTGFQPQHF.

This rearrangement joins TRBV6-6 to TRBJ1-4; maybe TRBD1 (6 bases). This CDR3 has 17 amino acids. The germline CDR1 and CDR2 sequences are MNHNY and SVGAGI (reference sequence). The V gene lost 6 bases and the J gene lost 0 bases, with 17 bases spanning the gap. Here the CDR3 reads CASSRQTGSSTNEKLFF. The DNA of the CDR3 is TGTGCCAGCAGCCGACAGACAGGATCGTCAACTAATGAAAAACTGTTTTTT.

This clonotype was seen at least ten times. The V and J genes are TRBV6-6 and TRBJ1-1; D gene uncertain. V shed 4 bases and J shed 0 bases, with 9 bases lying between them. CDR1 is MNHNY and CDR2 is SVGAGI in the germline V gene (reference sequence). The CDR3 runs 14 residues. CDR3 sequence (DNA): TGTGCCAGCAGTTTACAGCTGCTGAACACTGAAGCTTTCTTT. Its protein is CASSLQLLNTEAFF.

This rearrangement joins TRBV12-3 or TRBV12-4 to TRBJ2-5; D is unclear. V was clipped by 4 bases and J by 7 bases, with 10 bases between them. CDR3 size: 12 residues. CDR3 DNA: TGTGCCAGCAGTTCCCTTAAAGGGACCCAGTACTTC. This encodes CASSSLKGTQYF.

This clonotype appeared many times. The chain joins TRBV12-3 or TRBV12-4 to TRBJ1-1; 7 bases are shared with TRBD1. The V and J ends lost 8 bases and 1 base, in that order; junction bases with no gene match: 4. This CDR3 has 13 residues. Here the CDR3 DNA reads TGTGCCAGCCAGGGACAGACGAACACTGAAGCTTTCTTT. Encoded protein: CASQGQTNTEAFF.

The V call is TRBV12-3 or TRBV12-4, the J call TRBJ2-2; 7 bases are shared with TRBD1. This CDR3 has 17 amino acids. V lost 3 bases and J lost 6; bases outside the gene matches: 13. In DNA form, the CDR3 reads TGTGCCAGCAGTTTTTGGTCAGGGGGTGACTTGGCCGGGGAGCTGTTTTTT. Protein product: CASSFWSGGDLAGELFF.

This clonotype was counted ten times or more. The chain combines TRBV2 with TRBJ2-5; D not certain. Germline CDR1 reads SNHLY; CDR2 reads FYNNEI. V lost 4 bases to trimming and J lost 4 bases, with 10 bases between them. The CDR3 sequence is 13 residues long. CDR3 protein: CASSAERRETQYF. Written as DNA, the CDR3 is TGTGCCAGCAGTGCAGAAAGACGAGAGACCCAGTACTTC.

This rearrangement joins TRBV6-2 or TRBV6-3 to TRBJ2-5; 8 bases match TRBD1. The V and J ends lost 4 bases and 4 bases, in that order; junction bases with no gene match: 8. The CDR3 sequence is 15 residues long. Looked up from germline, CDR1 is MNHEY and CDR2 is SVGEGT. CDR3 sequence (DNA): TGTGCCAGCAGTTCCTACAGGGGGATACGAGAGACCCAGTACTTC. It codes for CASSSYRGIRETQYF.

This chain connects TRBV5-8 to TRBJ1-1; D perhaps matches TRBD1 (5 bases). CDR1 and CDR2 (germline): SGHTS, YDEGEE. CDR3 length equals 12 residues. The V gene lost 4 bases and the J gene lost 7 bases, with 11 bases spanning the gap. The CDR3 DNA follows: TGTGCCAGCAGCCCGAGGGACCGTGAAGCTTTCTTT. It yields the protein CASSPRDREAFF.

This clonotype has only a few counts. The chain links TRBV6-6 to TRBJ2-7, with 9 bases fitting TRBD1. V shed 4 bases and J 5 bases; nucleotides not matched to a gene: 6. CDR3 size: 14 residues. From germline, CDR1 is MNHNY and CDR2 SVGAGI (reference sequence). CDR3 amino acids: CASSWTGERDEQYF. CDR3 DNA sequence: TGTGCCAGCAGTTGGACAGGGGAGAGGGACGAGCAGTACTTC.

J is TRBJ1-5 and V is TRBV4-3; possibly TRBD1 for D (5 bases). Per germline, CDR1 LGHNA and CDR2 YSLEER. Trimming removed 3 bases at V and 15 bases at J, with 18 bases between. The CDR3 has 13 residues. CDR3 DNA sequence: TGCGCCAGCAGCCAGGCCTTAGACAGCCCTCGGCATTTT. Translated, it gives CASSQALDSPRHF.

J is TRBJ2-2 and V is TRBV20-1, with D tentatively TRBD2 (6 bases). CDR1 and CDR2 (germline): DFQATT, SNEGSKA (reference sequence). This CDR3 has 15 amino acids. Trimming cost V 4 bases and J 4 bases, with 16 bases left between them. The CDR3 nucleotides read TGCAGTGCTACAATAGCAGGAGCGGGCACCGGGGAGCTGTTTTTT. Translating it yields CSATIAGAGTGELFF.

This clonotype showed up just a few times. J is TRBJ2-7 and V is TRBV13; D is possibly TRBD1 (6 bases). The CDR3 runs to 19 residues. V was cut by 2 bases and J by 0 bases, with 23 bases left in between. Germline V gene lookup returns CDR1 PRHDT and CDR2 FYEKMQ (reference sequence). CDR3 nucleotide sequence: TGTGCCAGCAGCTTACTCGACAGGACGGTCCCGAAAAGCTCCTACGAGCAGTACTTC. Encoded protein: CASSLLDRTVPKSSYEQYF.

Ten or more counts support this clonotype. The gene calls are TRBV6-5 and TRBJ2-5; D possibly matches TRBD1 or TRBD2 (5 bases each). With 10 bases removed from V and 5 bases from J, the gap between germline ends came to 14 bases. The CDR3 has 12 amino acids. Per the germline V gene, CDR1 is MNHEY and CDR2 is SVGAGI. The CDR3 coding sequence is TGTGCCACCCGCCAGGGACGGGAGACCCAGTACTTC. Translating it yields CATRQGRETQYF.

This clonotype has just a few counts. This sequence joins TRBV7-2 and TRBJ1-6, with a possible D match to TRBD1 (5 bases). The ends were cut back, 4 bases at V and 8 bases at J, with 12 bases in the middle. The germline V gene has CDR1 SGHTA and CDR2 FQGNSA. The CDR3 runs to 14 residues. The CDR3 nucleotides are TGTGCCAGCAGCTCCGTCCAGGGAGATTCACCCCTCCACTTT. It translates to CASSSVQGDSPLHF.

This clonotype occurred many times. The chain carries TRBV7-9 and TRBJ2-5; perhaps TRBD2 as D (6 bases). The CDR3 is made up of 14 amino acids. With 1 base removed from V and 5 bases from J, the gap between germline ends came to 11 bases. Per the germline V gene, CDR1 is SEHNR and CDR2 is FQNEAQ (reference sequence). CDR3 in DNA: TGTGCCAGCAGCTTAGGCGGGATCGGGGAGACCCAGTACTTC. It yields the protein CASSLGGIGETQYF.

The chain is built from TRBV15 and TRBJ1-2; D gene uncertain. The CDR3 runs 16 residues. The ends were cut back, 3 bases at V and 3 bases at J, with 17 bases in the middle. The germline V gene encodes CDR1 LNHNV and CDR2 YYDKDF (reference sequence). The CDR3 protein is CATSSYGLRNHYGYTF. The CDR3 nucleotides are TGTGCCACCAGCAGCTATGGACTGCGGAATCACTATGGCTACACCTTC.

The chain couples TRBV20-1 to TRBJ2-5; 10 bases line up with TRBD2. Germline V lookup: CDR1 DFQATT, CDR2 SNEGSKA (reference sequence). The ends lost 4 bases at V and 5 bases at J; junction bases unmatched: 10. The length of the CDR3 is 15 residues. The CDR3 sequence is CSAMGLAGALETQYF. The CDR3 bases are TGCAGTGCTATGGGGCTAGCGGGGGCCTTGGAGACCCAGTACTTC.

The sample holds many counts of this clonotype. The CDR3 DNA sequence: TGTGCCAGCAGCGTAGTTGGTAACTATGGCTACACCTTC. The encoded protein is CASSVVGNYGYTF. This chain joins TRBV9 and TRBJ1-2; no clear D. Trimming removed 0 bases from V and 1 base from J, with 4 bases in between. The CDR3 consists of 13 residues. CDR1 and CDR2 (germline): SGDLS, YYNGEE.

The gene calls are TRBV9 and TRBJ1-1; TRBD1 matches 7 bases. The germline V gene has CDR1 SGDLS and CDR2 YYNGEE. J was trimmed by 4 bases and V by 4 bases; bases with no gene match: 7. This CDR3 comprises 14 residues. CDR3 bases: TGTGCCAGCAGCCCAGGGACAGTAGCCACTGAAGCTTTCTTT. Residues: CASSPGTVATEAFF.